This T cell receptor beta chain was sequenced in a study of monozygotic twins with cystic fibrosis. The CDR3 is 13 amino acids. Looked up from germline, CDR1 is ENHRY and CDR2 is SYGVKD. Losses at the gene ends were 3 bases for V and 6 bases for J; bases not matched to a gene: 4. TCRdb keeps only in-frame clones here, not all; method: immunoSEQ multiplex PCR. The sample holds roughly 32,000 clones, roughly 96% seen once. General study points: Median Simpson clonality of roughly 0.0093 suggested naive T cells predominated.

With regard to this clone: Its cognate antigen is unknown.

What was sequenced was blood. V gene TRBV10-3 combines with J gene TRBJ2-7; 8 bases align to TRBD1. The TCR comes from a girl aged 2 to 9 with cystic fibrosis. In nucleotides, the CDR3 is TGTGCCATCAGTGAAGGACAGGGTGGCGAGCAGTACTTC. Residues: CAISEGQGGEQYF.